The 9 T cell receptor beta chains below all came from one sample that was sequenced in a study of blood T cell repertoires in COVID-19. Sequencing used immunoSEQ multiplex PCR; TCRdb keeps in-frame clones, though not all of them. The sample gives hundreds of thousands of clones, about 91% of which show up once; approximately 8.8% is in the top ten. The sample was PBMCs or T cells enriched from blood (not recorded which). These TCRs come from a woman aged 35 to 49 who had recovered from COVID-19.

J is TRBJ2-1 and V is TRBV3-1 (or the pseudogene TRBV3-2); TRBD2 agrees at 9 bases. The CDR3 loop spans 16 amino acids. Germline V CDR1 and CDR2: LGHDT, YNNKEL (reference sequence). Trimming took 4 bases from V and 6 from J; bases not matched to a gene: 10. CDR3: CASSPSPGLAPNEQFF. DNA for the CDR3: TGTGCCAGCAGCCCATCCCCGGGACTAGCCCCCAATGAGCAGTTCTTC.

The chain couples TRBV7-2 to TRBJ1-2, with D maybe TRBD1 (5 bases). Deletions cut 1 base from V and 8 bases from J, with 17 bases between. Germline V gives CDR1 SGHTA, CDR2 FQGNSA. The CDR3 sequence is 15 residues long. The DNA for the CDR3 is TGTGCCAGCAGCTTAGATTCGGACAATTTAAGCGGCTACACCTTC. Translating gives CASSLDSDNLSGYTF.

The chain recombines TRBV7-9 with TRBJ1-2; unclear D gene. V was shortened by 6 bases and J by 7 bases, with 18 bases between the two germline ends. The CDR3 extends over 14 amino acids. CDR1 SEHNR and CDR2 FQNEAQ come from the germline V gene (reference sequence). The CDR3 region has the DNA TGTGCCAGCAGATCCGCGGCCATTAATGGTGGCTACACCTTC. This codes for CASRSAAINGGYTF.

V is TRBV29-1 and J is TRBJ2-7; TRBD1 aligns across 8 bases. Germline V lookup: CDR1 SQVTM, CDR2 ANQGSEA. The J segment lost 2 bases and the V segment lost 7 bases, leaving 4 bases of the junction unmatched. The CDR3 consists of 12 residues. The CDR3 region has the DNA TGCAGCGGCCGACAGGGGCCCTACGAGCAGTACTTC. This encodes CSGRQGPYEQYF.

The chain carries TRBV4-1 and TRBJ2-5; 10 nucleotides match TRBD2. The CDR3 extends over 14 amino acids. Unmatched junction bases numbered 4, after V lost 4 bases and J lost 5 bases. Germline lookup yields CDR1 MGHRA and CDR2 YSYEKL. The CDR3 is CASSPSGGLETQYF. CDR3 nucleotides: TGCGCCAGCAGCCCTAGCGGGGGTTTGGAGACCCAGTACTTC.

The chain couples TRBV5-1 to TRBJ2-7; TRBD2 aligns across 12 bases. This CDR3 contains 18 residues. Germline V CDR1 and CDR2: SGHRS, YFSETQ. V was clipped by 0 bases and J by 2 bases; unmatched bases: 9. The CDR3 loop reads CASSLGLAGGAITYEQYF. The CDR3 coding sequence is TGCGCCAGCAGCTTGGGGCTAGCGGGAGGGGCAATCACCTACGAGCAGTACTTC.

The chain carries TRBV7-3 and TRBJ2-5; TRBD1 matches 9 bases. This CDR3 spans 15 amino acids. Germline V gene lookup returns CDR1 SGHTA and CDR2 FQGTGA. The V and J ends lost 2 bases and 4 bases, in that order; junction bases with no gene match: 5. This CDR3 is CASSLQQGAGETQYF. For the CDR3, the DNA is TGTGCCAGCAGCTTACAACAGGGGGCAGGAGAGACCCAGTACTTC.

This chain joins TRBV5-1 and TRBJ1-1; D gene uncertain. Between the trimmed V and J ends, which lost 0 bases and 1 base, there was a span of 10 bases. This CDR3 spans 15 amino acids. Germline V CDR1 and CDR2: SGHRS, YFSETQ. As DNA, the CDR3 is TGCGCCAGCAGCTTGGCAGCCGGGAGGAACACTGAAGCTTTCTTT. Translated, it gives CASSLAAGRNTEAFF.

The chain has TRBV9 and TRBJ2-1; 8 bases agree with TRBD2. The CDR3 sequence is 15 residues long. Germline V lookup: CDR1 SGDLS, CDR2 YYNGEE. With V trimmed by 3 bases and J by 5 bases, 7 bases remained unmatched. The CDR3 nucleotides are TGTGCCAGCAGCGCGGGGCGGGAGGTAGACAATGAGCAGTTCTTC. This codes for CASSAGREVDNEQFF.